The 29 T cell receptor beta chains listed next were all sequenced from one sample in a study of blood T cell repertoires in COVID-19 (dated by TCRdb to 2018 to 2020). Libraries came from the immunoSEQ multiplex PCR assay. The immuneACCESS repertoire file appears here via TCRdb, limited to in-frame rearrangements. These files lack a portion of the clones; in checked studies, under half of the deficit traces to unresolved V genes, and the cause of the others is not known. The sample includes 100,000 or so clones, with approximately 90% observed a single time. The ten top clones hold 15% to 20% of the sample. Sequenced material: peripheral blood. These receptors all come from a man aged 45-60 years with acute or convalescent COVID-19.

This clone was seen a handful of times. The rearrangement uses TRBV7-9 and TRBJ2-7, with a possible D match to TRBD1 (5 bases). The CDR3 spans 17 residues. The V end lost 4 bases, the J end lost 2 bases, and 21 bases lay between the germline ends. Germline-derived CDR1 and CDR2 are SEHNR and FQNEAQ (reference sequence). CDR3 nucleotides: TGTGCCAGCAGCTCCACCAGGGATTATCGCAGAACCTACGAGCAGTACTTC. Encoded protein: CASSSTRDYRRTYEQYF.

V gene TRBV7-7 combines with J gene TRBJ2-2; 14 bases fit TRBD2. Losses at the gene ends were 5 bases for V and 4 bases for J; bases not matched to a gene: 6. In germline, CDR1 is SSHAT, CDR2 FNYEAQ (reference sequence). The CDR3 is made up of 17 amino acids. The CDR3 DNA is TGTGCCAGCAGCCCAGGGACTAGCGGGGGCCTCACCGGGGAGCTGTTTTTT. Protein: CASSPGTSGGLTGELFF.

The chain uses TRBV14 and TRBJ1-2; D unresolved. Germline CDR1 reads SGHDN; CDR2 reads FVKESK. Trimming took off 2 bases at V and 4 bases at J, with 11 bases between the two ends. The CDR3 has 14 amino acids. CDR3 coding DNA: TGTGCCAGCAGCCAAAACCCCAGCGTCTATGGCTACACCTTC. Its translation is CASSQNPSVYGYTF. Using reference TRBV14 and TRBJ1-2 for the parts outside the CDR3, the full variable domain is EAGVTQFPSHSVIEKGQTVTLRCDPISGHDNLYWYRRVMGKEIKFLLHFVKESKQDESGMPNNRFLAERTGGTYSTLKVQPAELEDSGVYFCASSQNPSVYGYTFGSGTRLTVV.

The sample holds one count of this clone. The CDR3 coding sequence is TGTGCCAGCAGCTTAAACGGGAACACTGAAGCTTTCTTT. Protein product: CASSLNGNTEAFF. This chain links TRBV7-6 with TRBJ1-1; D unresolved. The CDR3 loop spans 13 amino acids. CDR1 and CDR2 (germline): SGHVS, FNYEAQ. Trimming cost V 2 bases and J 1 base, with 5 bases left between them.

This clone was recorded once. The J gene is TRBJ1-2, the V gene TRBV12-3 or TRBV12-4, with 7 bases identical to TRBD1. J lost 4 bases, V lost 6 bases, and 5 bases had no gene match. The CDR3 contains 13 residues. This chain's CDR3 is CASRETGFYGYTF. Here the CDR3 DNA reads TGTGCCAGCAGGGAGACAGGGTTCTATGGCTACACCTTC.

The CDR3 region is CASSLWRGPLGEQYF. The CDR3 nucleotides read TGTGCCAGCAGCTTGTGGAGGGGGCCTCTGGGCGAGCAGTACTTC. The chain has TRBV5-5 and TRBJ2-7; a possible D gene is TRBD1 (7 bases). V lost 1 base and J 6 bases, leaving 17 bases between the germline ends. In germline, CDR1 is SGHKS, CDR2 YYEKEE (reference sequence). This CDR3 contains 15 residues.

The gene calls are TRBV5-1 and TRBJ1-1, with TRBD1 as a possible D gene (5 bases). Germline V gene sequence: CDR1 SGHRS, CDR2 YFSETQ. CDR3 size: 14 residues. The V end was cut by 4 bases, the J end by 2 bases, with 12 bases between. The CDR3 DNA reads TGCGCCAGCAGCCCGTGGACATCCAACACTGAAGCTTTCTTT. Translating gives CASSPWTSNTEAFF.

The chain carries TRBV6-6 and TRBJ2-7, with 8 bases fitting TRBD1. Germline values: CDR1 MNHNY, CDR2 SVGAGI (reference sequence). Unmatched junction bases numbered 7, after V lost 6 bases and J lost 3 bases. The CDR3 totals 14 residues. The CDR3 here is CASSPGQGSYEQYF. Here the CDR3 DNA reads TGTGCCAGCAGCCCCGGACAGGGTAGCTACGAGCAGTACTTC.

In its sample, this clone was seen once. V and J are TRBV27 and TRBJ2-1; TRBD2 aligns across 11 bases. With V trimmed by 4 bases and J by 4 bases, 6 bases remained unmatched. This CDR3 spans 16 amino acids. In germline, CDR1 is MNHEY, CDR2 SMNVEV (reference sequence). CDR3 sequence: CASSYPLAGGYNEQFF. In DNA form, the CDR3 reads TGTGCCAGCAGTTATCCCCTAGCGGGGGGTTACAATGAGCAGTTCTTC.

The V call is TRBV6-2 or TRBV6-3, the J call TRBJ1-4; TRBD1 might be the D (5 bases). The CDR3 is 16 residues long. The V and J ends lost 4 bases and 11 bases respectively, with 23 bases between them. Germline assignment: CDR1 MNHEY and CDR2 SVGEGT. Written as DNA, the CDR3 is TGTGCCAGCAGTTCCGACAGCCAACAACCATTTCCGAAACTGTTTTTT. Its translation is CASSSDSQQPFPKLFF.

V usage is TRBV24-1 and J usage is TRBJ2-1; the D is unclear. The CDR3 consists of 16 residues. Trimming cost V 0 bases and J 4 bases, with 12 bases left between them. Germline values: CDR1 KGHDR, CDR2 SFDVKD. In DNA form, the CDR3 reads TGTGCCACCAGTGATTTGACCCCTGGGCTGTACAATGAGCAGTTCTTC. This gives the protein CATSDLTPGLYNEQFF.

The J gene is TRBJ1-2, the V gene TRBV6-2 or TRBV6-3; D is undetermined. V was pared by 2 bases and J by 5 bases, with 15 bases between. The germline gives CDR1 MNHEY, CDR2 SVGEGT. There are 15 residues in the CDR3. CDR3 coding DNA: TGTGCCAGCAGTTACGGTGTCCAGAGGATTTATGGCTACACCTTC. As protein: CASSYGVQRIYGYTF.

The chain is built from TRBV18 and TRBJ1-1, with 8 bases lining up with TRBD1. V was pared by 3 bases and J by 2 bases, with 8 bases of the junction left unmatched. CDR1 and CDR2 from the germline V gene are KGHSH and LQKENI. The CDR3 loop spans 16 amino acids. DNA for the CDR3: TGTGCCAGCTCACCTCAGGGGGCCGGGGGAAACACTGAAGCTTTCTTT. Its translation: CASSPQGAGGNTEAFF.

The J gene is TRBJ2-1, the V gene TRBV5-1; 7 bases are a match to TRBD1. The J segment lost 1 base and the V segment lost 0 bases, leaving 4 bases of the junction unmatched. Germline-derived CDR1 and CDR2 are SGHRS and YFSETQ. The CDR3 is made up of 16 amino acids. The CDR3 protein is CASSLVPGQSYNEQFF. In DNA form, the CDR3 reads TGCGCCAGCAGCTTGGTCCCGGGACAGTCCTACAATGAGCAGTTCTTC.

The gene calls are TRBV25-1 and TRBJ2-5, with 8 bases that match TRBD2. This CDR3 comprises 13 residues. The ends lost 6 bases at V and 4 bases at J; junction bases unmatched: 4. Germline values: CDR1 MGHDK, CDR2 SYGVNS. The CDR3 reads CASRLGGGETQYF. DNA of the CDR3: TGTGCCAGCAGGCTCGGGGGGGGAGAGACCCAGTACTTC.

The chain links TRBV4-2 to TRBJ2-5; 8 bases match TRBD1. Germline V gives CDR1 LGHNA, CDR2 YNFKEQ. CDR3 length: 17 residues. Trimming removed 1 base from V and 5 bases from J; junction bases left unmatched: 12. CDR3 sequence: CASSQVGPGGEEETQYF. The CDR3 nucleotides are TGTGCCAGCAGCCAAGTCGGTCCAGGGGGCGAGGAGGAGACCCAGTACTTC.

V usage is TRBV4-2 and J usage is TRBJ1-2; TRBD1 matches 8 bases. CDR3 length: 16 amino acids. The ends lost 2 bases at V and 5 bases at J; junction bases unmatched: 10. Germline V gives CDR1 LGHNA, CDR2 YNFKEQ. In nucleotides, the CDR3 is TGTGCCAGCAGCCAAACAATAGGGGACAGGAATTATGGCTACACCTTC. The encoded protein is CASSQTIGDRNYGYTF.

In DNA, the CDR3 is TGTGCCAGCAGCTTGACAATATTAGCGGGGGTGGAAGGGGAGACCCAGTACTTC. Amino acid sequence: CASSLTILAGVEGETQYF. The V and J genes are TRBV5-4 and TRBJ2-5; TRBD2 agrees at 9 bases. There are 18 residues in the CDR3. Germline lookup yields CDR1 SGHNT and CDR2 YYREEE (reference sequence). Germline trimming cut 1 base from V and 5 bases from J; bases unmatched to any gene: 15. Drawing the rest from reference TRBV5-4 and TRBJ2-5, the complete variable domain is ETGVTQSPTHLIKTRGQQVTLRCSSQSGHNTVSWYQQALGQGPQFIFQYYREEENGRGNFPPRFSGLQFPNYSSELNVNALELDDSALYLCASSLTILAGVEGETQYFGPGTRLLVL.

CDR3 DNA sequence: TGTGCCAGCAGCCTATTCCTAGCTGCCTACGAGCAGTACTTC. As protein: CASSLFLAAYEQYF. The rearrangement links TRBV6-5 to TRBJ2-7; possible D gene TRBD2, 5 bases. This CDR3 is 14 amino acids long. Trimming took off 6 bases at V and 2 bases at J, with 14 bases between the two ends. The germline V gene encodes CDR1 MNHEY and CDR2 SVGAGI.

The chain joins TRBV5-6 to TRBJ1-2, with D uncertain. The CDR3 consists of 11 residues. The V end lost 1 base, the J end lost 10 bases, and 8 bases lay between the germline ends. CDR1 is SGHDT, CDR2 YYEEEE, per germline. The CDR3 region is CASSLLEVYTF. The DNA of the CDR3 is TGTGCCAGCAGCTTGTTGGAGGTCTACACCTTC.

This chain uses TRBV6-6 with TRBJ2-1; 13 bases are a match to TRBD2. Trimming cost V 9 bases and J 5 bases; bases outside gene matches: 1. The CDR3 contains 13 residues. The germline gives CDR1 MNHNY, CDR2 SVGAGI (reference sequence). The CDR3 region has the DNA TGTGCCAGTGGACTAGCGGGAGACAATGAGCAGTTCTTC. Translated: CASGLAGDNEQFF.

The chain couples TRBV19 to TRBJ1-5, with no clear D. Per germline, CDR1 LNHDA and CDR2 SQIVND (reference sequence). Trimming removed 4 bases at V and 7 bases at J, with 11 bases between. CDR3 length equals 13 residues. As DNA, the CDR3 is TGTGCCAGTAGTAGGAGGGCGGGCCAGCCCCAGCATTTT. It codes for CASSRRAGQPQHF.

The chain joins TRBV7-9 to TRBJ1-2, with 10 bases that match TRBD1. Trimming cost V 3 bases and J 4 bases; bases outside gene matches: 5. The germline gives CDR1 SEHNR, CDR2 FQNEAQ (reference sequence). CDR3 length: 15 amino acids. The CDR3, as DNA: TGTGCCAGCAGCTTCGTGACAGGGGGCTCCTATGGCTACACCTTC. Translating gives CASSFVTGGSYGYTF.

V is TRBV9 and J is TRBJ2-5; D might be TRBD1 (5 bases). Trimming stripped 0 bases from V and 3 bases from J, with 9 bases between. The CDR3 has 14 residues. Germline V gene data show CDR1 as SGDLS and CDR2 as YYNGEE. The CDR3 sequence is CASSVGGSKETQYF. CDR3 nucleotide sequence: TGTGCCAGCAGCGTAGGGGGCAGCAAAGAGACCCAGTACTTC.

The rearrangement joins TRBV7-6 to TRBJ1-1; TRBD1 matches 8 bases. J lost 3 bases, V lost 5 bases, and 11 bases had no gene match. Germline assignment: CDR1 SGHVS and CDR2 FNYEAQ. This CDR3 is built from 16 residues. DNA for the CDR3: TGTGCCAGCAGCCCCCACCCCAGGGGGCGCGACACTGAAGCTTTCTTT. This gives the protein CASSPHPRGRDTEAFF.

The chain employs TRBV27 and TRBJ1-4; D unresolved. The CDR3 runs 13 residues. Looked up from germline, CDR1 is MNHEY and CDR2 is SMNVEV (reference sequence). The ends were cut back, 8 bases at V and 5 bases at J, with 12 bases in the middle. CDR3 nucleotide sequence: TGTGCCAGCCCTAGACGGGGAAATGAAAAACTGTTTTTT. It yields the protein CASPRRGNEKLFF. The full variable domain, with the rest looked up from reference TRBV27 and TRBJ1-4, is EAQVTQNPRYLITVTGKKLTVTCSQNMNHEYMSWYRQDPGLGLRQIYYSMNVEVTDKGDVPEGYKVSRKEKRNFPLILESPSPNQTSLYFCASPRRGNEKLFFGSGTQLSVL.

V gene TRBV14 combines with J gene TRBJ1-1; D might be TRBD1 (6 bases). Germline V CDR1 and CDR2: SGHDN, FVKESK. The V gene lost 4 bases and the J gene lost 1 base, with 13 bases spanning the gap. The length of the CDR3 is 15 residues. The CDR3: CASSPLQGGNTEAFF. In DNA, the CDR3 is TGTGCCAGCAGCCCACTACAAGGGGGGAACACTGAAGCTTTCTTT.

This chain connects TRBV19 to TRBJ1-5; D might be TRBD1 (6 bases). Trimming removed 6 bases at V and 0 bases at J, with 12 bases between. Per germline, CDR1 LNHDA and CDR2 SQIVND (reference sequence). The CDR3 extends over 15 amino acids. Here the CDR3 DNA reads TGTGCCAGTAGAACCGGGACAATTAGCAATCAGCCCCAGCATTTT. Its protein product is CASRTGTISNQPQHF.

V gene TRBV7-6 combines with J gene TRBJ1-2; possible D gene TRBD1, 5 bases. There are 14 residues in the CDR3. In germline, CDR1 is SGHVS, CDR2 FNYEAQ. V shed 5 bases and J shed 6 bases, with 16 bases lying between them. CDR3 DNA sequence: TGTGCCAGCAGCCCGGGGGACGGAATAAATGGCTACACCTTC. Its translation is CASSPGDGINGYTF.